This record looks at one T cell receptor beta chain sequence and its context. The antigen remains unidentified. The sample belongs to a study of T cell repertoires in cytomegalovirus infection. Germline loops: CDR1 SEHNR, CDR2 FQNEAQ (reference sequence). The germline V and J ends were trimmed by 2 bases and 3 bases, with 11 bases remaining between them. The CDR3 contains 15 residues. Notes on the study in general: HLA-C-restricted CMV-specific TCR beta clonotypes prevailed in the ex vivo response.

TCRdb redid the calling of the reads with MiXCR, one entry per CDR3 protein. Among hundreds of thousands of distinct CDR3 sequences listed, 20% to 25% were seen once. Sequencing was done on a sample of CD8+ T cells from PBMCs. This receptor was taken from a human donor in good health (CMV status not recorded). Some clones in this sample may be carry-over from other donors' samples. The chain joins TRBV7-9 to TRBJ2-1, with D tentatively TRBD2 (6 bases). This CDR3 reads CASSLKRTNYNEQFF. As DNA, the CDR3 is TGTGCCAGCAGCTTAAAGAGGACTAACTACAATGAGCAGTTCTTC.